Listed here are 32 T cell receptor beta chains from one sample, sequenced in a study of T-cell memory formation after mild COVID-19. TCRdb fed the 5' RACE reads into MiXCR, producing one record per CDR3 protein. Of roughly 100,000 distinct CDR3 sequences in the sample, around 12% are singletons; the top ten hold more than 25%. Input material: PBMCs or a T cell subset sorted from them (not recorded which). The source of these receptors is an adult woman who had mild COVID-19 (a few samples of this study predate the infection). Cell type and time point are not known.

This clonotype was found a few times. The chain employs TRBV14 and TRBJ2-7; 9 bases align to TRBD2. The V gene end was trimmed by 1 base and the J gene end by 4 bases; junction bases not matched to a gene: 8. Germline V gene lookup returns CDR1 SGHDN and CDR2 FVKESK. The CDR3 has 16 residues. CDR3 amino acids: CASSQGASGADYEQYF. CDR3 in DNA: TGTGCCAGCAGCCAAGGGGCTAGCGGGGCTGATTACGAGCAGTACTTC.

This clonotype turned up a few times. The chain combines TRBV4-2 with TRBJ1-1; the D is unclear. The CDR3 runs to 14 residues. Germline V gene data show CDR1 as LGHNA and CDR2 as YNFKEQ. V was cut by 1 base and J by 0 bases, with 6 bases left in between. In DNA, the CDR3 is TGTGCCAGCAGCCAAGCTCAGTTGAACACTGAAGCTTTCTTT. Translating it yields CASSQAQLNTEAFF.

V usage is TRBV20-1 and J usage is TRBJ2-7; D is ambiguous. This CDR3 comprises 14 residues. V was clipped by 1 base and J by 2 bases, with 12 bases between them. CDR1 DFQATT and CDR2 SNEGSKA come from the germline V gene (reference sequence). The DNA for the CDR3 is TGCAGTGCTAGAGGGATGGAAACAACCTACGAGCAGTACTTC. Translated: CSARGMETTYEQYF.

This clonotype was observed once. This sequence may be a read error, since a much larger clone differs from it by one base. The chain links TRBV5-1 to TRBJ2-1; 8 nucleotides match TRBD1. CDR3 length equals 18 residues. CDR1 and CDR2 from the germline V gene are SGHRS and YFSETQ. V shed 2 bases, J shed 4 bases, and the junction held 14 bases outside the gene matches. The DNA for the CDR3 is TGCGCCAGCAGCTTAGAGACAGGGGACCTAGGCCTTTACAATGAGCAGTTCTTC. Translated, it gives CASSLETGDLGLYNEQFF. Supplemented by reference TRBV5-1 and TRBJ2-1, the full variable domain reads KAGVTQTPRYLIKTRGQQVTLSCSPISGHRSVSWYQQTPGQGLQFLFEYFSETQRNKGNFPGRFSGRQFSNSRSEMNVSTLELGDSALYLCASSLETGDLGLYNEQFFGPGTRLTVL.

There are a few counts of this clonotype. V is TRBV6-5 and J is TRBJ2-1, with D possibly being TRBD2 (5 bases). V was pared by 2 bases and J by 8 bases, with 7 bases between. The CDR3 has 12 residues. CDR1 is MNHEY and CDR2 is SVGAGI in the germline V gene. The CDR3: CASSYVGDEQFF. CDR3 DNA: TGTGCCAGCAGTTACGTCGGGGATGAGCAGTTCTTC.

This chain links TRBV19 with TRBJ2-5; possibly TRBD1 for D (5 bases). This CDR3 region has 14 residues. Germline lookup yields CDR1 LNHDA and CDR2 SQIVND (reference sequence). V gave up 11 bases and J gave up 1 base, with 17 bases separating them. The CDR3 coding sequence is TGTGCCGGTATACTCCAGGGCGTCCAAGAGACCCAGTACTTC. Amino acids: CAGILQGVQETQYF.

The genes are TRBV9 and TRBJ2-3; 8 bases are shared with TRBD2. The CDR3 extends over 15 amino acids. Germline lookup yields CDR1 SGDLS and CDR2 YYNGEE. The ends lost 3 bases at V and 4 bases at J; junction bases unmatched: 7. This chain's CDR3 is CASSALTSDPDTQYF. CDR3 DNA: TGTGCCAGCAGCGCGTTGACTAGCGACCCAGATACGCAGTATTTT.

CDR3 in amino acids: CASISPRDGRAPYNEQFF. CDR3 in DNA: TGTGCCAGCATATCCCCTCGGGACGGGAGAGCCCCGTACAATGAGCAGTTCTTC. This chain uses TRBV25-1 with TRBJ2-1, with D perhaps matching TRBD2 (6 bases). The ends were cut back, 7 bases at V and 4 bases at J, with 26 bases in the middle. Germline lookup yields CDR1 MGHDK and CDR2 SYGVNS. The CDR3 is 18 amino acids.

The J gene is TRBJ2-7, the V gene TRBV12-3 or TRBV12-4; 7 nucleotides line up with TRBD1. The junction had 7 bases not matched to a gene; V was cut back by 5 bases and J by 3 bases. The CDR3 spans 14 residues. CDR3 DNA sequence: TGTGCCAGCAGTCACCAACAGGGGATCTACGAGCAGTACTTC. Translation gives CASSHQQGIYEQYF.

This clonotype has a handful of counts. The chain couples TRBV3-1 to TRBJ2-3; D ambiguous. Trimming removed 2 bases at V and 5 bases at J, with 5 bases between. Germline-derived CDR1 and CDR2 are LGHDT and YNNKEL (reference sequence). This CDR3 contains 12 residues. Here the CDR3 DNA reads TGTGCCAGCAGCCAACTGGGAGATACGCAGTATTTT. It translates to CASSQLGDTQYF.

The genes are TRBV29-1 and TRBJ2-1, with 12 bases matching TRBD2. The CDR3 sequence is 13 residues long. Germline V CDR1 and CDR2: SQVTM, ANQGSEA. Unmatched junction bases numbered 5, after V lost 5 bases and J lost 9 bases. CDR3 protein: CSVLAGGVGEQFF. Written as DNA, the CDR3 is TGCAGCGTTCTAGCGGGAGGGGTTGGTGAGCAGTTCTTC.

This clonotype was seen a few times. The CDR3 region is CASSRSVTYDTQYF. CDR3 DNA sequence: TGTGCCAGCAGTAGAAGCGTGACCTACGATACGCAGTATTTT. The chain links TRBV25-1 to TRBJ2-3; no reliable D call. V was cut by 5 bases and J by 6 bases, with 15 bases left in between. The CDR3 runs to 14 residues. Germline V lookup: CDR1 MGHDK, CDR2 SYGVNS.

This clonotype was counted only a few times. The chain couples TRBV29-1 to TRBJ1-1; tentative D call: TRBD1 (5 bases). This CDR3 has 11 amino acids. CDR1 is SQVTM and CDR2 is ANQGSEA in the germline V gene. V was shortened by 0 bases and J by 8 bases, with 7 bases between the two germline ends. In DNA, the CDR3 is TGCAGCGTTGAAGACCCAGGGGAAGCTTTCTTT. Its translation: CSVEDPGEAFF.

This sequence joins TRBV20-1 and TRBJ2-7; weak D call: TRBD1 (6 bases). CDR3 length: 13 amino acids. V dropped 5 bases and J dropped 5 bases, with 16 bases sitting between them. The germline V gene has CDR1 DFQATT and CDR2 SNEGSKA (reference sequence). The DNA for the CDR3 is TGCAGTGCTGGAACAGGGCCGGCTAACGAGCAGTACTTC. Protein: CSAGTGPANEQYF.

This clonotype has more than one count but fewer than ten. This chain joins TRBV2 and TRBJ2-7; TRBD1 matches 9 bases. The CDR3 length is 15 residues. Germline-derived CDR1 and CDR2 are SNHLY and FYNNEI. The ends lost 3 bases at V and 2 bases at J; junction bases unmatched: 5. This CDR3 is CASSEGQGLPYEQYF. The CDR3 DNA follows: TGTGCCAGCAGTGAGGGACAGGGTCTACCCTACGAGCAGTACTTC.

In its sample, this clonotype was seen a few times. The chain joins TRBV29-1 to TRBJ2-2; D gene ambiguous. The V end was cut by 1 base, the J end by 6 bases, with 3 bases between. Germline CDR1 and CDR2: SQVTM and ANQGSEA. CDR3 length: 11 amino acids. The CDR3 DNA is TGCAGCGTTGAAGGGCCCGGGGAGCTGTTTTTT. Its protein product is CSVEGPGELFF.

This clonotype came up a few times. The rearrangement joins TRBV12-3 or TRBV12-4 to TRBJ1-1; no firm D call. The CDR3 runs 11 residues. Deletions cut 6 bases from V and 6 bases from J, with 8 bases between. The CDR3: CASSFSAEAFF. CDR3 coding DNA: TGTGCCAGCAGCTTTTCAGCTGAAGCTTTCTTT.

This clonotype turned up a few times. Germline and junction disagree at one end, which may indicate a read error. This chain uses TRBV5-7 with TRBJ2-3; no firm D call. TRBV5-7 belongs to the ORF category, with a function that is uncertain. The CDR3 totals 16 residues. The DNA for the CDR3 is TGTGCCAGCACCTTGCCCGTGATTTGTTGGACAGATACGCAGTATTTT. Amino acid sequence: CASTLPVICWTDTQYF.

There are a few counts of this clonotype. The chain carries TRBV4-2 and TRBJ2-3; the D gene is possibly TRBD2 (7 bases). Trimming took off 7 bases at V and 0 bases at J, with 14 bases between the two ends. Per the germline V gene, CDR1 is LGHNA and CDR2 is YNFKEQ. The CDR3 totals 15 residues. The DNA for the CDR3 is TGTGCCAGCACCCAGGGGACTACTAGCACAGATACGCAGTATTTT. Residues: CASTQGTTSTDTQYF.

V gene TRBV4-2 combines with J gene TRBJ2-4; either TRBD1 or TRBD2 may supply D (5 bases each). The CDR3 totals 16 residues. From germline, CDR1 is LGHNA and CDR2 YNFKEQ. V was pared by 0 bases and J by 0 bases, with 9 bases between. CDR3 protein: CASSQDGGSAKNIQYF. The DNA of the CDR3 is TGTGCCAGCAGCCAAGATGGGGGTTCAGCCAAAAACATTCAGTACTTC.

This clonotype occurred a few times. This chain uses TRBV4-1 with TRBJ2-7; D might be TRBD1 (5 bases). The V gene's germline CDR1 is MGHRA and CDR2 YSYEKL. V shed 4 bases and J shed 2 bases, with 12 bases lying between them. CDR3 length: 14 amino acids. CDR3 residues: CASSPSLGAYEQYF. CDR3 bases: TGCGCCAGCAGCCCCTCATTAGGGGCCTACGAGCAGTACTTC.

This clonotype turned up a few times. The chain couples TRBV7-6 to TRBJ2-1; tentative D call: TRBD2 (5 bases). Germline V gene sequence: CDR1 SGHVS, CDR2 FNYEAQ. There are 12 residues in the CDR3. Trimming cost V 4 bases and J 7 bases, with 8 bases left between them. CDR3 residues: CASSSGINEQFF. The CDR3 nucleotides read TGTGCCAGCAGCTCGGGGATTAATGAGCAGTTCTTC.

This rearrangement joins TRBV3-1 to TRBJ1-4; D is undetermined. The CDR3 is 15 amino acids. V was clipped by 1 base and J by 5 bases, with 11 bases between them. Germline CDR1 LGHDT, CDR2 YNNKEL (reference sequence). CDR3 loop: CASSQGYSSNEKLFF. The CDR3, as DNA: TGTGCCAGCAGCCAAGGTTACAGTTCCAATGAAAAACTGTTTTTT.

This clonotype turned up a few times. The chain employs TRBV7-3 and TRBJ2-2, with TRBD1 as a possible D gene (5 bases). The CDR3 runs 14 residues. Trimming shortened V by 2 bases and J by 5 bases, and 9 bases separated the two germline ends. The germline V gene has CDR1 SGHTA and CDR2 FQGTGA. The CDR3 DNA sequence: TGTGCCAGCAGCTTACTCGCAGGGACCGGGGAGCTGTTTTTT. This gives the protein CASSLLAGTGELFF.

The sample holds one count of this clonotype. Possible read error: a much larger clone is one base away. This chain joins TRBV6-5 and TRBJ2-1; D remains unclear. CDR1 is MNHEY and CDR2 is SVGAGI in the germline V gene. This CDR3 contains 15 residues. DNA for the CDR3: TGTGCCAGCAGTCCCCCTGGGGTAGCCTACACTGAGCAGTTCTTC. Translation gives CASSPPGVAYTEQFF.

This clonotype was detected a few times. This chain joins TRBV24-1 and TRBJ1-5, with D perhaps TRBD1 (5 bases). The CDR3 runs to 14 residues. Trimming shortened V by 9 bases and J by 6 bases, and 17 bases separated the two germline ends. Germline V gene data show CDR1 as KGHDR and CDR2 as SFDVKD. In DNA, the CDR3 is TGTGCCACCGATTCTGGGGGGATCGGTCAGCCCCAGCATTTT. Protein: CATDSGGIGQPQHF.

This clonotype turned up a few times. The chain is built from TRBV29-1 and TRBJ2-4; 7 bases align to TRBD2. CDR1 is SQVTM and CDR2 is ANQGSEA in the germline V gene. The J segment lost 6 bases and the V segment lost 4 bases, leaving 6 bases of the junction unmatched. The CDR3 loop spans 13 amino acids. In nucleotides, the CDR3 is TGCAGCGTTGCCTTGCCGGGGGGAAACATTCAGTACTTC. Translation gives CSVALPGGNIQYF.

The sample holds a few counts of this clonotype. The CDR3 DNA is TGCAGCGTTGAAGATGAAGTACTAAAGCCAGGAGAAGGGTATGGCTACACCTTC. As protein: CSVEDEVLKPGEGYGYTF. J is TRBJ1-2 and V is TRBV29-1; D not certain. From germline, CDR1 is SQVTM and CDR2 ANQGSEA. The CDR3 sequence is 18 residues long. V lost 0 bases, J lost 5 bases, and 25 bases lay in between.

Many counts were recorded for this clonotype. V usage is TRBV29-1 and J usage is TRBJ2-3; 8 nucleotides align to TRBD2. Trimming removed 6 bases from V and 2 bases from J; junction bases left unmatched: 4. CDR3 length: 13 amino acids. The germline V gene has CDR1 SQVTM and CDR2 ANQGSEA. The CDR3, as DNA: TGCAGCGTCTTAGCGGGAAACACAGATACGCAGTATTTT. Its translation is CSVLAGNTDTQYF.

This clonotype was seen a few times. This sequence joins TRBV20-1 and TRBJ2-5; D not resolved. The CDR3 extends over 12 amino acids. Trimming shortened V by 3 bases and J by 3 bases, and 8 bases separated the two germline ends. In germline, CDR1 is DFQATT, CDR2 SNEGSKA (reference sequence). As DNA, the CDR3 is TGCAGTGCTAGGGTGCCTGAAGAGACCCAGTACTTC. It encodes CSARVPEETQYF.

The CDR3 sequence: CASRHHGQTFDSPLHF. The CDR3, as DNA: TGTGCCAGCAGGCATCACGGACAGACGTTCGATTCACCCCTCCACTTT. The chain carries TRBV27 and TRBJ1-6; a weak D match, TRBD1 (6 bases). Germline V gene sequence: CDR1 MNHEY, CDR2 SMNVEV (reference sequence). CDR3 length equals 16 residues. Trimming pared 6 bases from V and 8 bases from J, leaving 20 bases between.

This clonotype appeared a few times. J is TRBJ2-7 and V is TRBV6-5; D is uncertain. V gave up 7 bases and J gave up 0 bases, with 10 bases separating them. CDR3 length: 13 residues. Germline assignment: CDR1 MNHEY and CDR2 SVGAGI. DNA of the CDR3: TGTGCCAGCAACTACCCCAGCTCCTACGAGCAGTACTTC. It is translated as CASNYPSSYEQYF.